This T cell receptor beta chain was captured in a study of T cells after yellow fever vaccination. This clonotype has just a few counts. V gave up 6 bases and J gave up 6 bases, with 18 bases separating them. The CDR3 has 14 amino acids. MiXCR was run by TCRdb on the 5' RACE reads, yielding one entry per CDR3 protein. The profile shows hundreds of thousands of distinct CDR3 sequences, roughly 12% of them singletons. This sequence originates from a man aged 25-45 years who received the YFV17D yellow fever vaccine. The material sequenced was PBMCs, taken on the day of the yellow fever booster vaccination. The V and J genes are TRBV12-3 or TRBV12-4 and TRBJ2-7; a possible D gene is TRBD2 (5 bases). The CDR3 region is CASSLLDRPAEQYF. The CDR3 region has the DNA TGTGCCAGCAGCCTACTAGACCGCCCCGCCGAGCAGTACTTC.